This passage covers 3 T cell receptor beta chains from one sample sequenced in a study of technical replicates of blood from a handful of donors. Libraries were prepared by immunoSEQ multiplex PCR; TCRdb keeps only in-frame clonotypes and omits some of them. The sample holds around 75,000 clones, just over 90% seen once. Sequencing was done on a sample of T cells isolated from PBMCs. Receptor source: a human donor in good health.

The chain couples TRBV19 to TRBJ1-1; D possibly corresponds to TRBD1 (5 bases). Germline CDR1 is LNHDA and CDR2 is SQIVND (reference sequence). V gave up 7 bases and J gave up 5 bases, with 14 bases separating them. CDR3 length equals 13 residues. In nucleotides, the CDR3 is TGTGCCAGTACGAAGGGGATCGTAACTGAAGCTTTCTTT. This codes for CASTKGIVTEAFF.

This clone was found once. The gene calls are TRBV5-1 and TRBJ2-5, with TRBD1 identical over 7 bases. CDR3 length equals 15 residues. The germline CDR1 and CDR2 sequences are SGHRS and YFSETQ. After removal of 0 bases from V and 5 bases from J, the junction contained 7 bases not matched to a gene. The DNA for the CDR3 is TGCGCCAGCAGCTTGGGATCGACAGGGAGCGAGACCCAGTACTTC. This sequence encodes CASSLGSTGSETQYF. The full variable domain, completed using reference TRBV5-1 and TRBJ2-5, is KAGVTQTPRYLIKTRGQQVTLSCSPISGHRSVSWYQQTPGQGLQFLFEYFSETQRNKGNFPGRFSGRQFSNSRSEMNVSTLELGDSALYLCASSLGSTGSETQYFGPGTRLLVL.

The CDR3 here is CASSLNPGNQPQHF. The CDR3 DNA reads as TGTGCCAGCAGCTTGAACCCAGGGAATCAGCCCCAGCATTTT. This chain connects TRBV5-6 to TRBJ1-5; tentatively, D is TRBD1 (5 bases). Looked up from germline, CDR1 is SGHDT and CDR2 is YYEEEE. The CDR3 totals 14 residues. V lost 1 base, J lost 4 bases, and 9 bases lay in between.